This TCR beta chain was captured by sequencing in a study of shared clonotypes between healthy human individuals. For this clone: Antigen: not known.

Only CD45RO-negative cells positively selected for CCR7 counted as naive CD8 cells, so terminally differentiated effector memory CD45RA+ cells were excluded. Sequencing used immunoSEQ multiplex PCR; TCRdb keeps in-frame clones, though not all of them. Among over 2 million clones, approximately 94% were seen once, and the ten largest hold more than 0.95%. Germline lookup yields CDR1 SEHNR and CDR2 FQNEAQ (reference sequence). This CDR3 has 14 amino acids. The V gene end was trimmed by 0 bases and the J gene end by 10 bases; junction bases not matched to a gene: 3. The study's findings and limits: Larger richness was generally estimated for naive than memory subsets.

The sample consisted of naive CD8+ T cells sorted from blood. The rearrangement uses TRBV7-9 and TRBJ1-6; 7 bases are a match to TRBD1. This TCR came from a man younger than 30 in good health. CDR3 sequence: CASSLADRYSPLHF. CDR3 in DNA: TGTGCCAGCAGCTTAGCGGACAGGTACTCACCCCTCCACTTT.